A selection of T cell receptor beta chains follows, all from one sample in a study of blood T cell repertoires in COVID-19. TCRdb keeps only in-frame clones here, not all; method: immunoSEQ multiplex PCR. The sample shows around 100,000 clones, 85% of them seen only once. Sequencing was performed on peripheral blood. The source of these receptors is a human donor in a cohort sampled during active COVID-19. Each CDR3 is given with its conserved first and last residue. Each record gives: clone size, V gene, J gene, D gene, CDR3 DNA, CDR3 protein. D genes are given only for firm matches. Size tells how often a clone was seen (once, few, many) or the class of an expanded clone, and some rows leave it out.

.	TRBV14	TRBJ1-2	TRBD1	TGTGCCAGCAGCCAGAGGTCAGGGACAGGGGCTGGAGGCTACACCTTC	CASSQRSGTGAGGYTF
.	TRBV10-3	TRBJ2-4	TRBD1	TGTGCCACCCGACAGGGAGAAAACATTCAGTACTTC	CATRQGENIQYF
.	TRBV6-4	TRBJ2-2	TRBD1	TGTGCCAGCAGTGAGCAGACAGGGGGCACCGGGGAGCTGTTTTTT	CASSEQTGGTGELFF
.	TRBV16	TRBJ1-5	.	TGTGCCAGCAGCCAATCTGGGCAGACCAATCAGCCCCAGCATTTT	CASSQSGQTNQPQHF
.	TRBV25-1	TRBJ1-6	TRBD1	TGTGCCAGCAGTCCTCAGGGGGTCTCCTCCTATAATTCACCCCTCCACTTT	CASSPQGVSSYNSPLHF
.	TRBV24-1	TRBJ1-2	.	TGTGCCACCAGTGATGGTTTCAGAGGGTCGCGAGATGGCTACACCTTC	CATSDGFRGSRDGYTF
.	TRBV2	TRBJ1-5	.	TGTGCCAGCAAAAGGGAGTTGTTAAATCAGCCCCAGCATTTT	CASKRELLNQPQHF
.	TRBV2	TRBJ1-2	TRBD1	TGTGCCAGTTGGACAGGGGTCGACTATGGCTACACCTTC	CASWTGVDYGYTF
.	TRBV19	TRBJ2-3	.	TGTGCCAGTACCAACCAGCGTGGCTTTCGAACAGATACGCAGTATTTT	CASTNQRGFRTDTQYF
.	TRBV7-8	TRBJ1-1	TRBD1	TGTGCCAGCAGCATTGGGACAGGGGGCGTTGAAGCTTTCTTT	CASSIGTGGVEAFF
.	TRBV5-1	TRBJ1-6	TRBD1	TGCGCCAGCAGCTTGGAGGGGGCCGGAAATTCACCCCTCCACTTT	CASSLEGAGNSPLHF
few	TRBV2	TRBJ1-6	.	TGTGCCACAGCCGGGGGGCTGGGGATGTCACCCCTCCACTTT	CATAGGLGMSPLHF
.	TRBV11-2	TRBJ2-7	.	TGTGCCAGCAGCCTGGGCAGGGATAGGGAGCAGTACTTC	CASSLGRDREQYF
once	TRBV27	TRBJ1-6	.	TGTGCCAGCAGTTGGCGGTCTAGCTCCTATAATTCACCCCTCCACTTT	CASSWRSSSYNSPLHF
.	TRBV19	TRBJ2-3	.	TGTGCCAGTACCCCGGGTAGCGGAGGGCCAGATACGCAGTATTTT	CASTPGSGGPDTQYF